Shown below are 13 T cell receptor beta chains from a single sample sequenced in a study of cytomegalovirus exposure and HLA in healthy donors. The method was immunoSEQ multiplex PCR; TCRdb's version includes in-frame clones alone and lacks a portion of them. Found here are some 140,000 clones, around 89% of them singletons; the top ten hold 6.2%. The sample was PBMCs. These TCRs come from a woman in her thirties in good health and CMV-seropositive.

The J gene is TRBJ2-7, the V gene TRBV5-4; unclear D gene. Trimming shortened V by 4 bases and J by 5 bases, and 10 bases separated the two germline ends. The CDR3 contains 12 residues. Per the germline V gene, CDR1 is SGHNT and CDR2 is YYREEE (reference sequence). In DNA form, the CDR3 reads TGTGCCAGCAGCCTTGACTGGGACGAGCAGTACTTC. Translating gives CASSLDWDEQYF.

The V gene is TRBV18, the J gene TRBJ1-1, with D perhaps matching TRBD1 (6 bases). CDR3 length: 16 amino acids. The ends were cut back, 4 bases at V and 5 bases at J, with 20 bases in the middle. Germline V lookup: CDR1 KGHSH, CDR2 LQKENI. This chain's CDR3 is CASSRLFDRGGTEAFF. In nucleotides, the CDR3 is TGTGCCAGCTCACGGCTTTTTGACAGAGGGGGAACTGAAGCTTTCTTT.

The rearrangement joins TRBV19 to TRBJ1-5, with TRBD1 as a possible D gene (5 bases). Per the germline V gene, CDR1 is LNHDA and CDR2 is SQIVND (reference sequence). V was clipped by 5 bases and J by 0 bases, with 8 bases between them. CDR3 length: 14 residues. The CDR3 DNA is TGTGCCAGTAGTCAGGGATATAGCAATCAGCCCCAGCATTTT. As protein: CASSQGYSNQPQHF.

The chain is built from TRBV6-5 and TRBJ2-7; 10 bases align to TRBD2. The germline CDR1 and CDR2 sequences are MNHEY and SVGAGI. This CDR3 contains 14 residues. With 7 bases clipped from V and 4 bases from J, the junction kept 7 bases outside the gene matches. The CDR3 loop reads CASKQREGRYEQYF. CDR3 sequence (DNA): TGTGCCAGCAAGCAGCGGGAGGGCCGGTACGAGCAGTACTTC.

The rearrangement joins TRBV5-1 to TRBJ2-1; 10 positions match TRBD2. After removal of 0 bases from V and 4 bases from J, the junction contained 4 bases not matched to a gene. This CDR3 is 16 amino acids long. Germline CDR1 and CDR2: SGHRS and YFSETQ. CDR3 coding DNA: TGCGCCAGCAGCTTGGAAGGACTAGCGGTATACAATGAGCAGTTCTTC. This gives the protein CASSLEGLAVYNEQFF.

The chain uses TRBV18 and TRBJ1-6; possibly TRBD1 for D (6 bases). The CDR3 length is 16 residues. V was clipped by 1 base and J by 5 bases, with 12 bases between them. Germline CDR1 is KGHSH and CDR2 is LQKENI. CDR3 sequence reads: CASSPREQGHNSPLHF. The DNA for the CDR3 is TGTGCCAGCTCACCACGAGAACAGGGCCATAATTCACCCCTCCACTTT. The variable domain in full, with the rest retrieved from reference TRBV18 and TRBJ1-6, is NAGVMQNPRHLVRRRGQEARLRCSPMKGHSHVYWYRQLPEEGLKFMVYLQKENIIDESGMPKERFSAEFPKEGPSILRIQQVVRGDSAAYFCASSPREQGHNSPLHFGNGTRLTVT.

The rearrangement links TRBV27 to TRBJ2-5; TRBD2 matches 14 bases. The CDR3 is 16 residues long. Germline CDR1 is MNHEY and CDR2 is SMNVEV (reference sequence). V lost 0 bases, J lost 6 bases, and 3 bases stayed unmatched. CDR3 residues: CASSLSGLAGEQTQYF. The CDR3 DNA follows: TGTGCCAGCAGTTTATCGGGACTAGCGGGAGAGCAGACCCAGTACTTC.

The gene calls are TRBV7-9 and TRBJ1-1; possible D gene TRBD1, 5 bases. Germline lookup yields CDR1 SEHNR and CDR2 FQNEAQ (reference sequence). V was clipped by 3 bases and J by 0 bases, with 11 bases between them. The length of the CDR3 is 15 residues. The CDR3: CASSFRGGVNTEAFF. The DNA for the CDR3 is TGTGCCAGCAGCTTCCGGGGGGGTGTGAACACTGAAGCTTTCTTT.

This clone was detected once. The chain carries TRBV9 and TRBJ2-3, with 8 bases fitting TRBD1. Germline loops: CDR1 SGDLS, CDR2 YYNGEE. CDR3 length equals 15 residues. The V and J ends lost 1 base and 2 bases, in that order; junction bases with no gene match: 3. The CDR3 coding sequence is TGTGCCAGCAGCGTACAGGGGGCGTCCACAGATACGCAGTATTTT. Its protein product is CASSVQGASTDTQYF. The whole variable domain, remainder taken from reference TRBV9 and TRBJ2-3, is DSGVTQTPKHLITATGQRVTLRCSPRSGDLSVYWYQQSLDQGLQFLIQYYNGEERAKGNILERFSAQQFPDLHSELNLSSLELGDSALYFCASSVQGASTDTQYFGPGTRLTVL.

The chain uses TRBV4-1 and TRBJ2-3; D is possibly TRBD1 (6 bases). V was pared by 5 bases and J by 2 bases, with 14 bases between. The CDR3 is 15 residues long. CDR1 and CDR2 (germline): MGHRA, YSYEKL. The CDR3: CASSGRDTNTDTQYF. DNA for the CDR3: TGCGCCAGCAGCGGACGGGACACCAACACAGATACGCAGTATTTT.

The rearrangement joins TRBV7-7 to TRBJ2-1; TRBD2 aligns across 13 bases. The CDR3 has 15 residues. The junction had 3 bases not matched to a gene; V was cut back by 5 bases and J by 5 bases. Looked up from germline, CDR1 is SSHAT and CDR2 is FNYEAQ (reference sequence). The CDR3 loop reads CASSRGTSGNNEQFF. In DNA, the CDR3 is TGTGCCAGCAGCCGAGGGACTAGCGGGAACAATGAGCAGTTCTTC.

The chain has TRBV2 and TRBJ1-5; TRBD1 aligns across 7 bases. The V gene's germline CDR1 is SNHLY and CDR2 FYNNEI. This CDR3 is built from 14 residues. V lost 5 bases to trimming and J lost 7 bases; unmatched junction nucleotides: 8. The CDR3 region has the DNA TGTGCCAGCAGTAACGGACAGGTCGTACAGCCCCAGCATTTT. It yields the protein CASSNGQVVQPQHF.

A single count supports this clone. The V and J genes are TRBV29-1 and TRBJ2-5; TRBD1 matches 9 bases. Germline values: CDR1 SQVTM, CDR2 ANQGSEA. The V gene end was trimmed by 4 bases and the J gene end by 4 bases; junction bases not matched to a gene: 7. The CDR3 spans 14 residues. CDR3 residues: CSVGGTGYRETQYF. As DNA, the CDR3 is TGCAGCGTTGGCGGGACAGGGTATAGAGAGACCCAGTACTTC. Together with reference TRBV29-1 and TRBJ2-5, the CDR3 gives the full variable domain: SAVISQKPSRDICQRGTSLTIQCQVDSQVTMMFWYRQQPGQSLTLIATANQGSEATYESGFVIDKFPISRPNLTFSTLTVSNMSPEDSSIYLCSVGGTGYRETQYFGPGTRLLVL.